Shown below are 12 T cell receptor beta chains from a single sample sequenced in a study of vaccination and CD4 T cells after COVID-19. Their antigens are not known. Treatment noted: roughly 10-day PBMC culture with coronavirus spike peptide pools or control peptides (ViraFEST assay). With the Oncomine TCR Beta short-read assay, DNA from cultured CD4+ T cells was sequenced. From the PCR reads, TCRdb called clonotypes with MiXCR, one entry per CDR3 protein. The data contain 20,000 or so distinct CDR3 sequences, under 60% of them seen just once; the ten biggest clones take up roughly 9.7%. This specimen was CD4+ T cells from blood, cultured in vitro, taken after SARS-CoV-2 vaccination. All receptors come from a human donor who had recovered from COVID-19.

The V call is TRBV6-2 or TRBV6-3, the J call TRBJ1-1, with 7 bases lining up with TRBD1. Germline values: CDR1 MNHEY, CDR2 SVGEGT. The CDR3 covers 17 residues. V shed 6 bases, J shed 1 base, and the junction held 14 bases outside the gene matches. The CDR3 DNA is TGTGCCAGCAGCTACCCTACAGGGGCCCCTTCGAACACTGAAGCTTTCTTT. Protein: CASSYPTGAPSNTEAFF.

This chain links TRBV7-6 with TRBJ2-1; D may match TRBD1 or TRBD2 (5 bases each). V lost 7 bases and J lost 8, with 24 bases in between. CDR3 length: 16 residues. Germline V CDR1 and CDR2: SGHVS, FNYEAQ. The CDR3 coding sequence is TGTGCCAGCACCCCCGAGACGGGACGTCGTCGGGATGAGCAGTTCTTC. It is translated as CASTPETGRRRDEQFF.

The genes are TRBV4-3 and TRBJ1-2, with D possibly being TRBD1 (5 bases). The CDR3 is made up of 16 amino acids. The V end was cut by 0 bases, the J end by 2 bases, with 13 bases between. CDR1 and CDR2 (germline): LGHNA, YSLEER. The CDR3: CASSQDWGIENYGYTF. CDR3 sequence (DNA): TGCGCCAGCAGCCAAGATTGGGGGATAGAAAACTATGGCTACACCTTC.

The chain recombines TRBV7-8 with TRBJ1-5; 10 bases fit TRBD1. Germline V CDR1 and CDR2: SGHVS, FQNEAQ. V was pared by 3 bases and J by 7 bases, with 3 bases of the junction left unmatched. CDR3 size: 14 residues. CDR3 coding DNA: TGTGCCAGCAGCTTGACAGGGGGCAGGCAGCCCCAGCATTTT. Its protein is CASSLTGGRQPQHF.

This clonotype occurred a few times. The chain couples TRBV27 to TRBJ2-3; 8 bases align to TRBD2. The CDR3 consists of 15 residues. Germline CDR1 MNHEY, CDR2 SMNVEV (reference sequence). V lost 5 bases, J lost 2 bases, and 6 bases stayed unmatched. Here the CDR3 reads CASSLTSGSTDTQYF. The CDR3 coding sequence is TGTGCCAGCAGTCTAACTAGCGGTTCCACAGATACGCAGTATTTT.

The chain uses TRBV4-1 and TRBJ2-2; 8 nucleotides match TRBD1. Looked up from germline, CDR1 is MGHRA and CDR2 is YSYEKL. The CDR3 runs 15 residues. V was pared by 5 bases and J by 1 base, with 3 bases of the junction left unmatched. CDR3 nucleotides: TGCGCCAGCAGCTCAGGGACAGGGAACACCGGGGAGCTGTTTTTT. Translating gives CASSSGTGNTGELFF.

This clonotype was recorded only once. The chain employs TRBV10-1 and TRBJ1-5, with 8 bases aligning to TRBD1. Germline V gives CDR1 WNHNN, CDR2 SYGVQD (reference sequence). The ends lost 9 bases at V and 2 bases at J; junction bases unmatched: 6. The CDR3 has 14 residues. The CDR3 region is CASTDRECNQPQHF. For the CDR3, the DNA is TGCGCCAGTACGGACAGGGAATGCAATCAGCCCCAGCATTTT.

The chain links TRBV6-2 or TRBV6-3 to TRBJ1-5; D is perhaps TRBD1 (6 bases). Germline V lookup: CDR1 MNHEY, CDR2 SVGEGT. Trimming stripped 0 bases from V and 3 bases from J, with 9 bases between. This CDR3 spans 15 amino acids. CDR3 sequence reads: CASSYSGGFNQPQHF. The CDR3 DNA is TGTGCCAGCAGTTACTCAGGGGGATTCAATCAGCCCCAGCATTTT.

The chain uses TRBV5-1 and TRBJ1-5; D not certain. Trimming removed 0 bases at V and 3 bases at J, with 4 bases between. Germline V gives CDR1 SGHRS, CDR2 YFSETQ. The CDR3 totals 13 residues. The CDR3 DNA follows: TGCGCCAGCAGCTTGGTCCCCAATCAGCCCCAGCATTTT. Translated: CASSLVPNQPQHF.

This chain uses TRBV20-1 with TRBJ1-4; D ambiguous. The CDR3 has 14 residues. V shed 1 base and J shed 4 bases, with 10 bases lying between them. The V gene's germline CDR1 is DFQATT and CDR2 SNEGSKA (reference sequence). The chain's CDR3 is CSARARLGNEKLFF. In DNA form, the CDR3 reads TGCAGTGCTAGAGCTCGACTAGGTAATGAAAAACTGTTTTTT.

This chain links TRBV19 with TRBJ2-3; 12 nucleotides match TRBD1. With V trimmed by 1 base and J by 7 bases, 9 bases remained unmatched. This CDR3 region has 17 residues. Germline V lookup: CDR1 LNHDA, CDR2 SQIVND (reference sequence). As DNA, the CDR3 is TGTGCCAGTAGTATAGCCTCGGGACAGGGGGCGCAACATACGCAGTATTTT. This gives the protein CASSIASGQGAQHTQYF.

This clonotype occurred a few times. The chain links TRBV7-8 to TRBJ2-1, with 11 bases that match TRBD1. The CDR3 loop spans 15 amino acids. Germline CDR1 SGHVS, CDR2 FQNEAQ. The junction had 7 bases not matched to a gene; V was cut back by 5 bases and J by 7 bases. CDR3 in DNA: TGTGCCAGCAGCATAGGACAGGGGGCGAAAAATGAGCAGTTCTTC. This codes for CASSIGQGAKNEQFF.